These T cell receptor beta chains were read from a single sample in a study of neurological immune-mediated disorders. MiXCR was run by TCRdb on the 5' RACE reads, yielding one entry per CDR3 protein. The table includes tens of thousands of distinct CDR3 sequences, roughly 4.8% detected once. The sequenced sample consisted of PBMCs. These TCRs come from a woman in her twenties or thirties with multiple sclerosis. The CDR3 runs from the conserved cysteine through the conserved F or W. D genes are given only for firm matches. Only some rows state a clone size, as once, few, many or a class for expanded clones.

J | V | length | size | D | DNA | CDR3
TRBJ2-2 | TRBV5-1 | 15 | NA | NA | TGCGCCAGCAGCTCGGACAGCCTCAACACCGGGGAGCTGTTTTTT | CASSSDSLNTGELFF
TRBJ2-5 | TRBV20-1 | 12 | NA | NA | TGCAGTGCTAATGAAGGGGCTGAGACCCAGTACTTC | CSANEGAETQYF
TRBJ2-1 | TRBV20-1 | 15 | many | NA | TGCAGTGCTAGGAAAGGAGCTGGTTCCTACAATGAGCAGTTCTTC | CSARKGAGSYNEQFF
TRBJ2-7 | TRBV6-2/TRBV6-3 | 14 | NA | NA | TGTGCCAGCAGCCTCTCCCCGGGGCCCTTCGAGCAGTACTTC | CASSLSPGPFEQYF
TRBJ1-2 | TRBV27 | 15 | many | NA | TGTGCCAGCAGTGAACTTGTGGGACACCTCTATGGCTACACCTTC | CASSELVGHLYGYTF
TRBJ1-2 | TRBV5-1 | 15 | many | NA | TGCGCCAGCAGCTTGGAAGGGATATCGTCGGGTGGCTACACCTTC | CASSLEGISSGGYTF
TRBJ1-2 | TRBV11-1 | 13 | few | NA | TGTGCCAGCAGCTCCGGGGCAAACTATGGCTACACCTTC | CASSSGANYGYTF
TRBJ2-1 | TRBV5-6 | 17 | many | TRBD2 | TGTGCCAGCAGCTTGGGACTAGCGGGGGGGCTTGCCAATGAGCAGTTCTTC | CASSLGLAGGLANEQFF
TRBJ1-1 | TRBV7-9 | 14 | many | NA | TGTGCCAGCAGCCCAGTGACAGTGAACACTGAAGCTTTCTTT | CASSPVTVNTEAFF
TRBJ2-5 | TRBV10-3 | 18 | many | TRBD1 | TGTGCCATCAGTGAGTCGACAGGGACACTAGACTTACAAGAGACCCAGTACTTC | CAISESTGTLDLQETQYF
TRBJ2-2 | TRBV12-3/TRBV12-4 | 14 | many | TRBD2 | TGTGCCAGCAGTTTGCGGGAGGGCACCGGGGAGCTGTTTTTT | CASSLREGTGELFF
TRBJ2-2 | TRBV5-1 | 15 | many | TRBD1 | TGCGCCAGCAGCCCGGACAGGGGGAACACCGGGGAGCTGTTTTTT | CASSPDRGNTGELFF
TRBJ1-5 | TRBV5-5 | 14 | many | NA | TGTGCCAGCAGCCTTGGACAGTCGGATCAGCCCCAGCATTTT | CASSLGQSDQPQHF
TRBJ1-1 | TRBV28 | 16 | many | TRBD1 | TGTGCCAGCAGTTTTCGGACAGGGGGAATGAACACTGAAGCTTTCTTT | CASSFRTGGMNTEAFF
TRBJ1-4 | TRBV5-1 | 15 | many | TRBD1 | TGCGCCAGCAGCTTCCAGGGGGCGGCTAATGAAAAACTGTTTTTT | CASSFQGAANEKLFF
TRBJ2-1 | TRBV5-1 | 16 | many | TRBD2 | TGCGCCAGCAGCTTTGGGAATAGCGGGGTTAACAATGAGCAGTTCTTC | CASSFGNSGVNNEQFF
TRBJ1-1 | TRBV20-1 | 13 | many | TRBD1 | TGCAGTGCCCCGGACAGGAGAACGACTGAAGCTTTCTTT | CSAPDRRTTEAFF
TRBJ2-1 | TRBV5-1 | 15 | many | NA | TGCGCCAGCAGCCTACTAGTTGCCAGCAACAATGAGCAGTTCTTC | CASSLLVASNNEQFF
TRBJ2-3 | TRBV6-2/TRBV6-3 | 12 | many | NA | TGTGCCAGCGCGGGATACACAGATACGCAGTATTTT | CASAGYTDTQYF
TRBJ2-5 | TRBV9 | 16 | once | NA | TGTGCCAGCAGCGTGAGGACTAACGAAACCCAAGAGACCCAGTACTTC | CASSVRTNETQETQYF
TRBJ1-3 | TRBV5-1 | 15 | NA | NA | TGCGCCAGCAGCTTAGCGGATCGATGGGGAAACACCATATATTTT | CASSLADRWGNTIYF
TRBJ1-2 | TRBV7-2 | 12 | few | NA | TGTGCCAGCAGCCCCGACAACTATGGCTACACCTTC | CASSPDNYGYTF
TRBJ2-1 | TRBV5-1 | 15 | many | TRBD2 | TGCGCCAGCAGCCCTCTAGCGGGAGTGAACAATGAGCAGTTCTTC | CASSPLAGVNNEQFF
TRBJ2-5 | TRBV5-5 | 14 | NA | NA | TGTGCCAGCAGCTTGGGACTGCCCTCGGAGACCCAGTACTTC | CASSLGLPSETQYF
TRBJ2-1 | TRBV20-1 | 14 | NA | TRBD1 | TGCAGTGCTGCGGGACAGGACTCTTACAATGAGCAGTTCTTC | CSAAGQDSYNEQFF
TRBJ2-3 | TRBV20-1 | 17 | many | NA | TGCAGTGCTAGAGCCAGAAGCTTGCGGGGGCGCACAGATACGCAGTATTTT | CSARARSLRGRTDTQYF
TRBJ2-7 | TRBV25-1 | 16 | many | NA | TGTGCCAGCAGTGAATCCCGGCCAGGAGTATTGGGCGAGCAGTACTTC | CASSESRPGVLGEQYF
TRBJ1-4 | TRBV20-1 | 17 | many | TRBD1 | TGCAGTGCTAGAGATCTCCCCCGACAGGGCGGTAATGAAAAACTGTTTTTT | CSARDLPRQGGNEKLFF
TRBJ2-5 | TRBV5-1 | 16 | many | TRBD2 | TGCGCCAGCAGCTATCAAAGCGGGGGGGCCTTGGAGACCCAGTACTTC | CASSYQSGGALETQYF
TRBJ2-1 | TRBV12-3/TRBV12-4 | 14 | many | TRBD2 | TGTGCCAGCAGCTCTACCGGGACTAGTAATGAGCAGTTCTTC | CASSSTGTSNEQFF
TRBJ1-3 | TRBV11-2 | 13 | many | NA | TGTGCCAGCAGCTTGCGTCTTGGAAACACCATATATTTT | CASSLRLGNTIYF
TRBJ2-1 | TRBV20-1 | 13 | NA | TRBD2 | TGCAGTGCCCTGGGACTAGACTACAATGAGCAGTTCTTC | CSALGLDYNEQFF
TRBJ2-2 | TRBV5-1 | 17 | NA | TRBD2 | TGCGCCAGCAGCCCGCGGACTAGCGGGGGTTCCACCGGGGAGCTGTTTTTT | CASSPRTSGGSTGELFF
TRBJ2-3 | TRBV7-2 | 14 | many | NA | TGTGCCAGCAGCTCGACCCGGGGCGGAGGTACGCAGTATTTT | CASSSTRGGGTQYF
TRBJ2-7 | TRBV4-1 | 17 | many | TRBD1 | TGCGCCAGCAGCCGCACCGGAGAAGACAGGGTTCCCTACGAGCAGTACTTC | CASSRTGEDRVPYEQYF
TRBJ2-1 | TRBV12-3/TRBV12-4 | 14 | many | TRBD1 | TGTGCCAGCTGCAGACAGGGGTCTTTGGATGAGCAGTTCTTC | CASCRQGSLDEQFF
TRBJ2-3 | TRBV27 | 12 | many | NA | TGTGCCAGCAGTTTGTGGGGGGATACGCAGTATTTT | CASSLWGDTQYF
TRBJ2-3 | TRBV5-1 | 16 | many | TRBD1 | TGCGCCAGCAGCTTCCATGGGACAGGGACTACAGATACGCAGTATTTT | CASSFHGTGTTDTQYF
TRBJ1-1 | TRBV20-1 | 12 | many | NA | TGCAGTGCTAGCGTCTTGGGCACTGAAGCTTTCTTT | CSASVLGTEAFF